Described below is a single T cell receptor (beta chain) sequence and its context. The V end lost 5 bases, the J end lost 9 bases, and 12 bases lay between the germline ends. CDR3 size: 12 residues. The V gene's germline CDR1 is LNHDA and CDR2 SQIVND (reference sequence). The entry originates in a study of CD8 T cells in Susac syndrome. Sequencing of TCR beta was performed on blood CD8+ and CD4+ T cells. RNA amounts of about 0.5 to 1 ug underwent reverse transcription with random hexamers. Amplification of TCR beta CDR3 spanned 54 Vbeta and 13 Jbeta via immunoSEQ multiplex PCR. In TCRdb, the immunoSEQ multiplex PCR reads were re-called with MiXCR into one record per CDR3 protein. The profile shows roughly 200,000 distinct CDR3 sequences, over 75% of them singletons.

The sequenced sample consisted of CD4+ T cells from PBMCs. The chain recombines TRBV19 with TRBJ2-3, with unresolved D. The receptor comes from a human donor with Susac syndrome. The CDR3 region is CASSPPGSTQYF. CDR3 DNA sequence: TGTGCCAGTAGTCCCCCCGGATCGACGCAGTATTTT.